The 24 T cell receptor beta chains presented below share a single source sample, sequenced in a study of blood T cell repertoires in COVID-19. This table comes from immunoSEQ multiplex PCR, and its TCRdb copy is limited to in-frame clones, with some not included. The sample includes about 100,000 clones, 70% to 90% seen only once; the top ten take 10% to 15%. The material sequenced was peripheral blood. The receptors stem from a human donor in a cohort sampled during active COVID-19.

This clone was seen just once. The chain couples TRBV5-1 to TRBJ2-1, with 7 nucleotides matching TRBD1. The CDR3 covers 15 residues. Germline-derived CDR1 and CDR2 are SGHRS and YFSETQ. V trimming: 0 bases; J trimming: 3 bases; junction bases outside the gene matches: 3. For the CDR3, the DNA is TGCGCCAGCAGCTTGGAGGGGGCCTTCTACAATGAGCAGTTCTTC. Its translation is CASSLEGAFYNEQFF.

The rearrangement joins TRBV27 to TRBJ2-7; 8 positions agree with TRBD1. Germline V gene data show CDR1 as MNHEY and CDR2 as SMNVEV (reference sequence). This CDR3 has 14 residues. The trim removed 5 bases at V and 4 bases at J, leaving 7 bases unmatched. DNA of the CDR3: TGTGCCAGCAGTCCTTGGGACAGGTCGTACGAGCAGTACTTC. It is translated as CASSPWDRSYEQYF.

The rearrangement links TRBV5-4 to TRBJ2-5; D may be TRBD2 (5 bases). CDR3 length: 13 residues. From germline, CDR1 is SGHNT and CDR2 YYREEE (reference sequence). The V gene lost 3 bases and the J gene lost 5 bases, with 11 bases spanning the gap. The CDR3 sequence: CASSSQERETQYF. In nucleotides, the CDR3 is TGTGCCAGCAGCTCGCAGGAGCGGGAGACCCAGTACTTC.

The rearrangement uses TRBV19 and TRBJ2-5; 7 bases are shared with TRBD2. CDR3 length equals 15 residues. V lost 5 bases and J lost 2; bases outside the gene matches: 8. CDR1 is LNHDA and CDR2 is SQIVND in the germline V gene (reference sequence). The CDR3 loop reads CASSPPGAGQETQYF. DNA of the CDR3: TGTGCCAGTAGTCCCCCAGGAGCGGGGCAAGAGACCCAGTACTTC.

This CDR3 is CASSLGSEKLFF. For the CDR3, the DNA is TGTGCCAGCAGCTTAGGTTCGGAAAAACTGTTTTTT. This chain uses TRBV7-9 with TRBJ1-4; D unresolved. The CDR3 length is 12 residues. Deletions cut 1 base from V and 8 bases from J, with 5 bases between. The germline CDR1 and CDR2 sequences are SEHNR and FQNEAQ (reference sequence).

This chain connects TRBV6-6 to TRBJ1-1; no definite D call. Trimming left V 7 bases short and J 1 base short, with 10 bases between. The CDR3 is 13 amino acids. Looked up from germline, CDR1 is MNHNY and CDR2 is SVGAGI (reference sequence). Written as DNA, the CDR3 is TGTGCCAGCACCTCAATGGCGAACACTGAAGCTTTCTTT. Protein sequence: CASTSMANTEAFF.

The chain combines TRBV5-4 with TRBJ1-6; 7 positions agree with TRBD1. Trimming took 1 base from V and 7 from J; bases not matched to a gene: 2. The germline gives CDR1 SGHNT, CDR2 YYREEE (reference sequence). The length of the CDR3 is 14 residues. The CDR3 sequence is CASSLPQGNSPLHF. The CDR3 DNA reads TGTGCCAGCAGCTTGCCACAGGGGAATTCACCCCTCCACTTT.

The J gene is TRBJ2-5, the V gene TRBV4-3, with TRBD2 matching over 7 bases. Trimming took 3 bases from V and 2 from J; bases not matched to a gene: 3. This CDR3 spans 14 amino acids. CDR1 is LGHNA, CDR2 YSLEER, per germline. The CDR3 coding sequence is TGCGCCAGCAGCCATACGCGGGGGCAAGAGACCCAGTACTTC. Protein: CASSHTRGQETQYF.

V usage is TRBV5-1 and J usage is TRBJ2-2; D perhaps matches TRBD1 (5 bases). Looked up from germline, CDR1 is SGHRS and CDR2 is YFSETQ. The germline V and J ends were trimmed by 0 bases and 6 bases, with 12 bases remaining between them. CDR3 length: 15 amino acids. CDR3 in DNA: TGCGCCAGCAGCTTGGAACCAGGGATGGCCGGGGAGCTGTTTTTT. Translated, it gives CASSLEPGMAGELFF.

The chain has TRBV3-1 (or the pseudogene TRBV3-2) and TRBJ1-4; TRBD1 agrees at 7 bases. This CDR3 contains 14 residues. Germline V gene data show CDR1 as LGHDT and CDR2 as YNNKEL (reference sequence). Trimming removed 4 bases from V and 7 bases from J; junction bases left unmatched: 6. DNA for the CDR3: TGTGCCAGCAGCCTGGGACAGTCTCGTGAAAAACTGTTTTTT. Protein sequence: CASSLGQSREKLFF.

The J gene is TRBJ1-1, the V gene TRBV7-8; maybe TRBD1 (5 bases). Germline V lookup: CDR1 SGHVS, CDR2 FQNEAQ. The V gene lost 1 base and the J gene lost 5 bases, with 8 bases spanning the gap. The CDR3 has 13 residues. DNA of the CDR3: TGTGCCAGCAGCTTAGAGGGGTGGACTGAAGCTTTCTTT. Its translation: CASSLEGWTEAFF.

A few counts support this clone. The chain links TRBV30 to TRBJ1-6, with D possibly matching TRBD1 (6 bases). The CDR3 totals 15 residues. The V gene lost 1 base and the J gene lost 10 bases, with 17 bases spanning the gap. Looked up from germline, CDR1 is GTSNPN and CDR2 is SVGIG (reference sequence). CDR3 sequence: CAWSARTAGWSPLHF. CDR3 bases: TGTGCCTGGAGTGCTAGGACAGCGGGGTGGTCACCCCTCCACTTT.

The chain has TRBV6-5 and TRBJ2-4, with 8 bases identical to TRBD2. Germline V gene data show CDR1 as MNHEY and CDR2 as SVGAGI. This CDR3 has 13 amino acids. The J segment lost 6 bases and the V segment lost 7 bases, leaving 5 bases of the junction unmatched. The DNA for the CDR3 is TGTGCCAGCACTCGGGGGGGGCGAAACATTCAGTACTTC. Translation: CASTRGGRNIQYF.

The chain is built from TRBV19 and TRBJ1-6; D is undetermined. V lost 5 bases, J lost 3 bases, and 14 bases lay in between. The CDR3 runs to 16 residues. The germline gives CDR1 LNHDA, CDR2 SQIVND (reference sequence). The CDR3 nucleotides are TGTGCCAGTAGTCTCTGGAGGGCCCTCTATAATTCACCCCTCCACTTT. Protein: CASSLWRALYNSPLHF.

The V gene is TRBV7-9, the J gene TRBJ2-7; D is possibly TRBD1 (5 bases). The CDR3 consists of 14 residues. Germline V gene lookup returns CDR1 SEHNR and CDR2 FQNEAQ (reference sequence). V gave up 3 bases and J gave up 4 bases, with 13 bases separating them. The CDR3, as DNA: TGTGCCAGCAGCTTGAGTCAGGGTGTATACGAGCAGTACTTC. Amino acid sequence: CASSLSQGVYEQYF.

The genes are TRBV7-6 and TRBJ2-2; no clear D. CDR3 length equals 14 residues. Germline V gene lookup returns CDR1 SGHVS and CDR2 FNYEAQ. V was trimmed by 4 bases and J by 0 bases, leaving 6 bases between them. The CDR3 spells CASSSTTNTGELFF. CDR3 bases: TGTGCCAGCAGCTCTACTACGAACACCGGGGAGCTGTTTTTT. The variable domain in full, completed from reference TRBV7-6 and TRBJ2-2, reads GAGVSQSPRYKVTKRGQDVALRCDPISGHVSLYWYRQALGQGPEFLTYFNYEAQQDKSGLPNDRFSAERPEGSISTLTIQRTEQRDSAMYRCASSSTTNTGELFFGEGSRLTVL.

The gene calls are TRBV5-1 and TRBJ1-3, with D possibly being TRBD1 (6 bases). Germline values: CDR1 SGHRS, CDR2 YFSETQ. V dropped 3 bases and J dropped 0 bases, with 7 bases sitting between them. The CDR3 contains 14 residues. The DNA of the CDR3 is TGCGCCAGCAGCTGGGACACCTCTGGAAACACCATATATTTT. It codes for CASSWDTSGNTIYF.

The genes are TRBV10-3 and TRBJ1-5; D ambiguous. CDR3 length equals 13 residues. Germline lookup yields CDR1 ENHRY and CDR2 SYGVKD. Trimming took 0 bases from V and 5 from J, leaving 5 bases between them. The chain's CDR3 is CAISESSDQPQHF. DNA of the CDR3: TGTGCCATCAGTGAGTCGAGCGATCAGCCCCAGCATTTT.

The rearrangement links TRBV6-5 to TRBJ2-7; possible D gene TRBD2, 6 bases. The CDR3 covers 12 residues. Trimming took off 9 bases at V and 5 bases at J, with 14 bases between the two ends. CDR1 is MNHEY and CDR2 is SVGAGI in the germline V gene. CDR3: CASLGGGNEQYF. The CDR3 DNA sequence: TGTGCCAGTCTGGGGGGAGGAAACGAGCAGTACTTC.

The V gene is TRBV10-3, the J gene TRBJ2-5; TRBD2 aligns across 9 bases. Per germline, CDR1 ENHRY and CDR2 SYGVKD. J lost 7 bases, V lost 0 bases, and 9 bases had no gene match. The CDR3 consists of 16 residues. As DNA, the CDR3 is TGTGCCATCAGTGAGTCGACTAGCGGAGGTTCGGGGACCCAGTACTTC. This encodes CAISESTSGGSGTQYF.

The rearrangement links TRBV6-6 to TRBJ2-7; 10 bases fit TRBD1. Germline CDR1 MNHNY, CDR2 SVGAGI (reference sequence). The CDR3 is made up of 15 amino acids. The V and J ends lost 5 bases and 6 bases, in that order; junction bases with no gene match: 10. Written as DNA, the CDR3 is TGTGCCAGCAGTCCGACAGGGGGCTCCTCAGGCGAGCAGTACTTC. Translating gives CASSPTGGSSGEQYF.

The chain joins TRBV10-3 to TRBJ1-2, with a tentative D call TRBD1 (6 bases). The ends were cut back, 3 bases at V and 13 bases at J, with 18 bases in the middle. The CDR3 consists of 13 residues. Germline V gene sequence: CDR1 ENHRY, CDR2 SYGVKD. This CDR3 is CAISERGEGQLTF. The CDR3 DNA is TGTGCCATCAGTGAAAGGGGCGAGGGACAACTCACCTTC.

The gene calls are TRBV21-1 and TRBJ2-7; TRBD2 was called by the table and not checked on the DNA. TRBV21-1 is reported as a pseudogene. The CDR3 is made up of 14 amino acids. The CDR3 reads CASSKDSYPGEQYF. The CDR3 nucleotides are TGTGCCAGCAGCAAAGATAGCTACCCGGGCGAGCAGTACTTC.

With respect to this clone: This same CDR3 is encoded by further DNA sequences in the sample. J is TRBJ2-5 and V is TRBV9; the match to TRBD2 covers 16 bases. V lost 3 bases to trimming and J lost 2 bases; unmatched junction nucleotides: 1. Germline CDR1 SGDLS, CDR2 YYNGEE. CDR3 length: 16 amino acids. The DNA for the CDR3 is TGTGCCAGCAGCGCGGGACTAGCGGGAGGGCAAGAGACCCAGTACTTC. Translated: CASSAGLAGGQETQYF.